The T cell receptor beta chain under discussion was sequenced for a study of blood T cell repertoires in COVID-19. Study-level background: T cells, B-cell-depleted T cells, or PBMCs supplied cDNA or gDNA.

The germline V gene encodes CDR1 MDHEN and CDR2 SYDVKM. This CDR3 has 13 amino acids. V shed 2 bases and J shed 8 bases, with 9 bases lying between them. Participant age was roughly 18 to 90 years, and participants resided in around 24 US areas. Cohorts were assigned according to the clinical history that participants reported. Authors' methods: Amplifying reference gene primers gave estimates of nucleated cell counts. Using immunoSEQ multiplex PCR, the repertoire was profiled, and TCRdb retains in-frame clones only, with some absent. Clone size and V and J calls were adopted from that table, with D and trimming inferred from the DNA. The profile shows roughly 230,000 clones, 65% to 85% of them singletons.

The sequence was obtained from a man aged 50-59 years who had recovered from COVID-19. Material for sequencing was PBMCs or T cells enriched from blood (not recorded which). J is TRBJ1-4 and V is TRBV28; D unresolved. The CDR3 DNA reads as TGTGCCAGCAGTTTAGGGCAATGGGAAAAACTGTTTTTT. Residues: CASSLGQWEKLFF.